The 26 T cell receptor beta chains reported below all come from one sample, sequenced in a study of control samples from healthy donors and cancer patients. This table comes from immunoSEQ multiplex PCR, and its TCRdb copy is limited to in-frame clones, with some not included. The sample has 120,000 or so clones; around 87% are singletons. The sample consisted of blood. The receptors come from a middle-aged man in good health.

The chain links TRBV5-1 to TRBJ2-3; D ambiguous. Germline V CDR1 and CDR2: SGHRS, YFSETQ. The CDR3 sequence is 14 residues long. Trimming cost V 7 bases and J 0 bases, with 12 bases left between them. The CDR3 nucleotides read TGCGCCAGCTCATGGAGCTCTAGCACAGATACGCAGTATTTT. Its protein product is CASSWSSSTDTQYF.

This clone showed up just a few times. The chain uses TRBV6-2 or TRBV6-3 and TRBJ1-1; D is unclear. V was cut by 2 bases and J by 5 bases, with 6 bases left in between. The CDR3 length is 12 residues. Germline CDR1 reads MNHEY; CDR2 reads SVGEGT. As DNA, the CDR3 is TGTGCCAGCAGTTACCTTGCAACTGAAGCTTTCTTT. Protein sequence: CASSYLATEAFF.

The rearrangement links TRBV16 to TRBJ1-5, with D unresolved. The CDR3 loop spans 15 amino acids. CDR1 is KGHSY and CDR2 is FQNENV in the germline V gene. The V gene lost 2 bases and the J gene lost 4 bases, with 12 bases spanning the gap. CDR3 sequence (DNA): TGTGCCAGCAGCCAAGGAACGAGGCCAAATCAGCCCCAGCATTTT. This sequence encodes CASSQGTRPNQPQHF.

This sequence joins TRBV5-4 and TRBJ1-1; 9 bases fit TRBD1. J lost 4 bases, V lost 2 bases, and 6 bases had no gene match. This CDR3 spans 15 amino acids. Germline V gives CDR1 SGHNT, CDR2 YYREEE (reference sequence). The CDR3 reads CASSFGGQGGTEAFF. Written as DNA, the CDR3 is TGTGCCAGCAGCTTCGGGGGACAGGGCGGCACTGAAGCTTTCTTT.

CDR3: CARPRGAADTQYF. CDR3 nucleotides: TGTGCCCGCCCCCGGGGGGCGGCAGATACGCAGTATTTT. V usage is TRBV5-4 and J usage is TRBJ2-3; TRBD2 might be the D (7 bases). The germline CDR1 and CDR2 sequences are SGHNT and YYREEE (reference sequence). V lost 10 bases to trimming and J lost 4 bases, with 16 bases between them. The CDR3 consists of 13 residues. Full variable domain (missing parts from reference TRBV5-4 and TRBJ2-3): ETGVTQSPTHLIKTRGQQVTLRCSSQSGHNTVSWYQQALGQGPQFIFQYYREEENGRGNFPPRFSGLQFPNYSSELNVNALELDDSALYLCARPRGAADTQYFGPGTRLTVL.

The chain employs TRBV6-1 and TRBJ2-3; possibly TRBD2 for D (5 bases). The length of the CDR3 is 15 residues. Germline V gene data show CDR1 as MNHNS and CDR2 as SASEGT. Trimming took 6 bases from V and 4 from J, leaving 17 bases between them. The CDR3 loop reads CASRVATLSADTQYF. DNA of the CDR3: TGTGCCAGCAGGGTAGCGACCCTATCCGCAGATACGCAGTATTTT.

The V call is TRBV12-3 or TRBV12-4, the J call TRBJ1-1, with D unresolved. This CDR3 is built from 13 residues. V was pared by 5 bases and J by 5 bases, with 12 bases between. The CDR3 loop reads CASSRMGVTEAFF. The CDR3 region has the DNA TGTGCCAGCAGTCGGATGGGTGTGACTGAAGCTTTCTTT.

The gene calls are TRBV18 and TRBJ2-1; no reliable D call. CDR1 and CDR2 from the germline V gene are KGHSH and LQKENI. Trimming cost V 0 bases and J 0 bases, with 9 bases left between them. The CDR3 runs 16 residues. The CDR3 spells CASSPPRHGSYNEQFF. In DNA form, the CDR3 reads TGTGCCAGCTCACCACCGAGGCACGGCTCCTACAATGAGCAGTTCTTC.

The chain is built from TRBV7-3 and TRBJ1-6; weak D call: TRBD1 (5 bases). V was shortened by 1 base and J by 11 bases, with 21 bases between the two germline ends. This CDR3 comprises 17 residues. The germline gives CDR1 SGHTA, CDR2 FQGTGA. Here the CDR3 DNA reads TGTGCCAGCAGCTTAAACTACCGGCCTTCGGGGGTGGCACCCCTCCACTTT. Translating it yields CASSLNYRPSGVAPLHF.

This chain uses TRBV24-1 with TRBJ2-5; no firm D call. V lost 3 bases and J lost 5, with 9 bases in between. This CDR3 contains 13 residues. Germline V gene lookup returns CDR1 KGHDR and CDR2 SFDVKD. Here the CDR3 reads CATSDPNAETQYF. CDR3 bases: TGTGCCACCAGTGATCCGAACGCGGAGACCCAGTACTTC.

The chain has TRBV7-9 and TRBJ1-2; perhaps TRBD1 as D (5 bases). The V end lost 5 bases, the J end lost 5 bases, and 12 bases lay between the germline ends. Germline CDR1 and CDR2: SEHNR and FQNEAQ (reference sequence). The CDR3 loop spans 13 amino acids. The CDR3: CASSTARDYGYTF. DNA for the CDR3: TGTGCCAGCAGCACCGCCAGGGATTATGGCTACACCTTC.

The gene calls are TRBV27 and TRBJ2-5; possible D gene TRBD2, 6 bases. The CDR3 covers 13 residues. The ends were cut back, 3 bases at V and 5 bases at J, with 10 bases in the middle. From germline, CDR1 is MNHEY and CDR2 SMNVEV (reference sequence). CDR3 amino acids: CASSFSGTETQYF. CDR3 in DNA: TGTGCCAGCAGTTTCTCGGGGACTGAGACCCAGTACTTC.

The chain employs TRBV12-5 and TRBJ1-1; a weak D match, TRBD1 (5 bases). Between the trimmed V and J ends, which lost 7 bases and 3 bases, there was a span of 12 bases. CDR3 length equals 13 residues. CDR1 and CDR2 (germline): LGHNT, FRNRAP. The CDR3 sequence: CASAVQGYTEAFF. The CDR3 DNA reads as TGTGCTAGTGCCGTCCAGGGATACACTGAAGCTTTCTTT.

The J gene is TRBJ1-4, the V gene TRBV4-1, with D perhaps matching TRBD1 (6 bases). V was trimmed by 0 bases and J by 6 bases, leaving 14 bases between them. Germline V gene lookup returns CDR1 MGHRA and CDR2 YSYEKL. This CDR3 contains 16 residues. The CDR3: CASSQDWGALYEKLFF. In DNA, the CDR3 is TGCGCCAGCAGCCAAGATTGGGGGGCTCTCTATGAAAAACTGTTTTTT.

The V gene is TRBV6-7, the J gene TRBJ1-4, with D unresolved. TRBV6-7 is an ORF for which the function is uncertain. CDR3 length: 15 residues. With 7 bases removed from V and 4 bases from J, the gap between germline ends came to 16 bases. The CDR3 loop reads CASKKTGGCNEKLFF. The CDR3 DNA follows: TGTGCCAGCAAAAAAACGGGTGGATGTAATGAAAAACTGTTTTTT.

This chain uses TRBV6-5 with TRBJ2-3; 9 bases fit TRBD2. The V and J ends lost 10 bases and 2 bases, in that order; junction bases with no gene match: 10. The CDR3 covers 15 residues. CDR1 MNHEY and CDR2 SVGAGI come from the germline V gene. The CDR3 loop reads CATRRGTSLTDTQYF. The CDR3 DNA follows: TGTGCCACCCGACGCGGGACTAGCCTCACAGATACGCAGTATTTT.

This rearrangement joins TRBV9 to TRBJ2-5, with D maybe TRBD1 (5 bases). CDR1 is SGDLS, CDR2 YYNGEE, per germline. Trimming shortened V by 3 bases and J by 1 base, and 7 bases separated the two germline ends. CDR3 length equals 13 residues. The chain's CDR3 is CASSGGLQETQYF. The CDR3 DNA sequence: TGTGCCAGCAGCGGGGGCCTCCAAGAGACCCAGTACTTC.

V gene TRBV5-6 combines with J gene TRBJ1-6, with D perhaps matching TRBD1 (5 bases). V dropped 4 bases and J dropped 4 bases, with 15 bases sitting between them. The CDR3 sequence is 16 residues long. Germline values: CDR1 SGHDT, CDR2 YYEEEE. CDR3 protein: CASSLGVLNYNSPLHF. The DNA of the CDR3 is TGTGCCAGCAGCCTAGGGGTCCTAAATTATAATTCACCCCTCCACTTT.

The J gene is TRBJ2-3, the V gene TRBV7-8; D not certain. The ends were cut back, 2 bases at V and 2 bases at J, with 11 bases in the middle. Germline CDR1 SGHVS, CDR2 FQNEAQ. The CDR3 runs to 15 residues. Written as DNA, the CDR3 is TGTGCCAGCAGCTTAATGGTTCGGTACACAGATACGCAGTATTTT. Translating it yields CASSLMVRYTDTQYF.

This clone is a singleton in its sample. The chain uses TRBV10-3 and TRBJ1-1, with a possible D match to TRBD1 (6 bases). Germline V lookup: CDR1 ENHRY, CDR2 SYGVKD. Trimming took off 4 bases at V and 0 bases at J, with 15 bases between the two ends. The CDR3 totals 16 residues. The chain's CDR3 is CAISGGGPDLNTEAFF. The CDR3 DNA is TGTGCCATCAGTGGGGGGGGCCCGGACCTGAACACTGAAGCTTTCTTT.

The chain is built from TRBV4-3 and TRBJ1-3, with D tentatively TRBD1 (5 bases). This CDR3 is built from 16 residues. V lost 0 bases and J lost 2, with 11 bases in between. Germline loops: CDR1 LGHNA, CDR2 YSLEER. The CDR3 loop reads CASSQDGGWPGNTIYF. In DNA form, the CDR3 reads TGCGCCAGCAGCCAAGATGGGGGGTGGCCTGGAAACACCATATATTTT.

The rearrangement joins TRBV24-1 to TRBJ2-2; D is unresolved. The CDR3 is 15 residues long. V shed 4 bases and J shed 5 bases, with 13 bases lying between them. Germline CDR1 is KGHDR and CDR2 is SFDVKD. This CDR3 reads CATSDPNLGTGELFF. The CDR3 DNA follows: TGTGCCACCAGTGACCCTAACCTGGGGACCGGGGAGCTGTTTTTT.

This clone was seen just once. The chain recombines TRBV12-3 or TRBV12-4 with TRBJ1-1, with D unresolved. The CDR3 contains 13 residues. Trimming removed 5 bases from V and 2 bases from J, with 9 bases in between. CDR3 sequence (DNA): TGTGCCAGCAGTGAGATGAGAAACACTGAAGCTTTCTTT. It specifies CASSEMRNTEAFF.

This clone has just one count. The chain has TRBV21-1 and TRBJ1-5; the D segment call TRBD1 is taken from the table without a DNA check. TRBV21-1 is labeled a pseudogene. The CDR3 is made up of 15 amino acids. The CDR3 nucleotides are TGTGCCAGCAGCACCCGGACAGTGAGAGATCAGCCCCAGCATTTT. It yields the protein CASSTRTVRDQPQHF.

As for this clone: The same CDR3 arises from other DNA sequences in this sample as well. J is TRBJ2-7 and V is TRBV5-1; D possibly uses TRBD1 or TRBD2 (5 bases each). The CDR3 runs to 13 residues. V was trimmed by 4 bases and J by 2 bases, leaving 10 bases between them. CDR1 SGHRS and CDR2 YFSETQ come from the germline V gene. Here the CDR3 DNA reads TGCGCCAGCAGCCCCGGGACGGCCTACGAGCAGTACTTC. Encoded protein: CASSPGTAYEQYF.

This chain uses TRBV4-3 with TRBJ1-2, with a possible D match to TRBD1 (5 bases). The CDR3 consists of 15 residues. The V and J ends lost 0 bases and 8 bases respectively, with 16 bases between them. Germline V gives CDR1 LGHNA, CDR2 YSLEER. CDR3 DNA sequence: TGCGCCAGCAGCCAAGATCTGGGCAGGGTGAGCGGCTACACCTTC. It yields the protein CASSQDLGRVSGYTF.